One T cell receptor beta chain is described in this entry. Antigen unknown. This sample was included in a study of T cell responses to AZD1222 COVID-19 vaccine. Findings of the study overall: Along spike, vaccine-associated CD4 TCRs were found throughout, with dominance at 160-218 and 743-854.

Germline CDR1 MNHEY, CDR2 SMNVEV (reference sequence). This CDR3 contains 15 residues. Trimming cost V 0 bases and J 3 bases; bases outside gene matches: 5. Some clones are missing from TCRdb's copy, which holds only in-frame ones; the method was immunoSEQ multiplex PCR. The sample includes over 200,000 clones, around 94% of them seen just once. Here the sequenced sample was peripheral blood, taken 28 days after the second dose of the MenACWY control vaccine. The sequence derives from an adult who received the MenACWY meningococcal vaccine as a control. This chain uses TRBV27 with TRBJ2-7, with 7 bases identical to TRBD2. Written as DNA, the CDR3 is TGTGCCAGCAGTTTATCGAGCGGGGTAGACTACGAGCAGTACTTC. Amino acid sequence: CASSLSSGVDYEQYF.